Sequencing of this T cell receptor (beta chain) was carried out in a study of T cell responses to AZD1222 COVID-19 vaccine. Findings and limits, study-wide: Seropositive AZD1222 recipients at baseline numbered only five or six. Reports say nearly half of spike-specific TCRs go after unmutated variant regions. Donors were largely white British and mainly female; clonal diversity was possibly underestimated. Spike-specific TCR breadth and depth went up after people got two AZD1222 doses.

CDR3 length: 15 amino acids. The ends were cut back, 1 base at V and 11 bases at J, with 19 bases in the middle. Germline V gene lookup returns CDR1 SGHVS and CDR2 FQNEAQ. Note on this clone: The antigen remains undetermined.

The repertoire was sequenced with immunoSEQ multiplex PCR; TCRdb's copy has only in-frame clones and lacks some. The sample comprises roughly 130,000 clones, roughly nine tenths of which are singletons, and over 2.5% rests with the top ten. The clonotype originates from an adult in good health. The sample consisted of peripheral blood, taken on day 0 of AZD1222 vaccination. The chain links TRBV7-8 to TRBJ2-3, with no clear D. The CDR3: CASSLGLDTQIMQYF. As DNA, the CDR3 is TGTGCCAGCAGCTTAGGGCTTGATACACAGATAATGCAGTATTTT.